The 27 T cell receptor beta chains below come from one sample, sequenced in a study of blood T cell repertoires in COVID-19 (dated by TCRdb to about 2020). Library creation used the immunoSEQ multiplex PCR assay. TCRdb provides this immuneACCESS table in a form limited to in-frame rearrangements. Some clones are lacking; in checked studies, under half of them reflect an unresolved V gene, and why the rest are absent is not known. For this sample the table gives some 140,000 clones, of which about 79% were detected only once. Jointly, the top ten make up approximately 30% of the sample. The source material was peripheral blood. Every receptor here comes from a woman aged 55-70 years with acute or convalescent COVID-19.

The V gene is TRBV5-1, the J gene TRBJ1-2; 7 positions agree with TRBD1. In germline, CDR1 is SGHRS, CDR2 YFSETQ. The CDR3 is made up of 14 amino acids. V lost 4 bases to trimming and J lost 8 bases; unmatched junction nucleotides: 11. CDR3 region: CASSTTTGEYGYTF. CDR3 coding DNA: TGCGCCAGCAGCACCACCACAGGGGAGTACGGCTACACCTTC.

V is TRBV10-1 and J is TRBJ2-5, with 10 nucleotides matching TRBD2. This CDR3 contains 13 residues. After removal of 4 bases from V and 4 bases from J, the junction contained 0 bases not matched to a gene. Germline lookup yields CDR1 WNHNN and CDR2 SYGVQD (reference sequence). CDR3 nucleotides: TGCGCCAGCAGTGGACTAGCGGGAGAGACCCAGTACTTC. Amino acids: CASSGLAGETQYF.

CDR3 region: CASSLTSGGATDTQYF. The CDR3 DNA reads TGTGCCAGCAGCCTGACTAGCGGGGGGGCAACAGATACGCAGTATTTT. This chain joins TRBV3-1 (or the pseudogene TRBV3-2) and TRBJ2-3, with 14 bases aligning to TRBD2. The CDR3 runs to 16 residues. Germline CDR1 and CDR2: LGHDT and YNNKEL (reference sequence). Losses at the gene ends were 4 bases for V and 3 bases for J; bases not matched to a gene: 3.

This chain joins TRBV18 and TRBJ2-3; possibly TRBD1 for D (5 bases). With 3 bases removed from V and 10 bases from J, the gap between germline ends came to 17 bases. The CDR3 is made up of 14 amino acids. Germline V gene lookup returns CDR1 KGHSH and CDR2 LQKENI. DNA for the CDR3: TGTGCCAGCTCACCCCCCACAGACAGAAATGCGCAGTATTTT. This codes for CASSPPTDRNAQYF.

The chain is built from TRBV10-2 and TRBJ1-3, with D unresolved. Trimming removed 3 bases at V and 1 base at J, with 4 bases between. This CDR3 has 13 residues. The germline gives CDR1 WSHSY, CDR2 SAAADI. The DNA of the CDR3 is TGCGCCAGCAGTGAACAATCTGGAAACACCATATATTTT. Translated, it gives CASSEQSGNTIYF.

The genes are TRBV7-2 and TRBJ1-2, with D possibly being TRBD1 (6 bases). From germline, CDR1 is SGHTA and CDR2 FQGNSA. This CDR3 comprises 12 residues. Trimming pared 5 bases from V and 6 bases from J, leaving 10 bases between. The CDR3: CASSPRTDGYTF. The DNA for the CDR3 is TGTGCCAGCAGCCCGAGGACAGATGGCTACACCTTC.

This chain joins TRBV5-1 and TRBJ1-3, with a possible D match to TRBD1 (6 bases). The V end lost 0 bases, the J end lost 0 bases, and 13 bases lay between the germline ends. Germline CDR1 is SGHRS and CDR2 is YFSETQ. This CDR3 has 17 amino acids. CDR3 sequence: CASSLVPGALSGNTIYF. Here the CDR3 DNA reads TGCGCCAGCAGCTTGGTTCCAGGGGCCCTCTCTGGAAACACCATATATTTT. Filled out from reference TRBV5-1 and TRBJ1-3, the complete variable domain reads KAGVTQTPRYLIKTRGQQVTLSCSPISGHRSVSWYQQTPGQGLQFLFEYFSETQRNKGNFPGRFSGRQFSNSRSEMNVSTLELGDSALYLCASSLVPGALSGNTIYFGEGSWLTVV.

V gene TRBV9 combines with J gene TRBJ1-6; 9 nucleotides match TRBD1. The CDR3 totals 20 residues. Germline trimming cut 4 bases from V and 0 bases from J; bases unmatched to any gene: 14. Germline CDR1 is SGDLS and CDR2 is YYNGEE. CDR3 amino acids: CASSRGVGQGISSYNSPLHF. CDR3 nucleotides: TGTGCCAGCAGCCGGGGTGTAGGACAGGGGATTAGCTCCTATAATTCACCCCTCCACTTT.

This clone was seen only a few times. The J gene is TRBJ1-3, the V gene TRBV18; D is unresolved. The germline V gene encodes CDR1 KGHSH and CDR2 LQKENI. The ends were cut back, 1 base at V and 0 bases at J, with 16 bases in the middle. CDR3 length: 18 amino acids. The DNA for the CDR3 is TGTGCCAGCTCACCACGGTTTCCCCCCGGGTCCTCTGGAAACACCATATATTTT. Translating gives CASSPRFPPGSSGNTIYF.

The J gene is TRBJ1-2, the V gene TRBV6-6; possible D gene TRBD1, 6 bases. The V end lost 5 bases, the J end lost 2 bases, and 18 bases lay between the germline ends. Germline V gene data show CDR1 as MNHNY and CDR2 as SVGAGI (reference sequence). This CDR3 has 16 amino acids. CDR3 protein: CASSRGRSGGNYGYTF. As DNA, the CDR3 is TGTGCCAGCAGTAGGGGTCGGTCGGGGGGCAACTATGGCTACACCTTC.

This chain joins TRBV4-1 and TRBJ1-3; a weak D match, TRBD1 (5 bases). V was shortened by 1 base and J by 0 bases, with 7 bases between the two germline ends. Germline V lookup: CDR1 MGHRA, CDR2 YSYEKL. The CDR3 covers 15 residues. The CDR3 reads CASSQGQISGNTIYF. The CDR3 DNA sequence: TGCGCCAGCAGCCAAGGACAGATCTCTGGAAACACCATATATTTT.

The chain is built from TRBV3-1 (or the pseudogene TRBV3-2) and TRBJ1-1, with D perhaps TRBD1 (6 bases). This CDR3 spans 16 amino acids. Germline loops: CDR1 LGHDT, CDR2 YNNKEL (reference sequence). Trimming removed 0 bases at V and 5 bases at J, with 16 bases between. The CDR3 nucleotides read TGTGCCAGCAGCCAAGACTCTACAGGGCCGGGGACTGAAGCTTTCTTT. Protein product: CASSQDSTGPGTEAFF.

V and J are TRBV18 and TRBJ2-2; D is unclear. This CDR3 is built from 12 residues. Germline values: CDR1 KGHSH, CDR2 LQKENI. The V gene lost 2 bases and the J gene lost 6 bases, with 4 bases spanning the gap. The CDR3 is CASSPTAGELFF. CDR3 in DNA: TGTGCCAGCTCACCAACGGCCGGGGAGCTGTTTTTT.

The chain carries TRBV6-1 and TRBJ2-7; no clear D gene. CDR1 is MNHNS, CDR2 SASEGT, per germline. Trimming stripped 2 bases from V and 3 bases from J, with 8 bases between. The CDR3 spans 13 residues. CDR3 bases: TGTGCCAGCAGTGAAATCGGCGGCTACGAGCAGTACGTC. It encodes CASSEIGGYEQYV.

This chain connects TRBV18 to TRBJ2-7, with a tentative D call TRBD1 (6 bases). Trimming pared 3 bases from V and 2 bases from J, leaving 11 bases between. The CDR3 contains 14 residues. Germline loops: CDR1 KGHSH, CDR2 LQKENI. CDR3: CASSPTDRPYEQYF. In nucleotides, the CDR3 is TGTGCCAGCTCACCTACGGACAGACCCTACGAGCAGTACTTC. Full variable domain (remainder filled in from reference TRBV18 and TRBJ2-7): NAGVMQNPRHLVRRRGQEARLRCSPMKGHSHVYWYRQLPEEGLKFMVYLQKENIIDESGMPKERFSAEFPKEGPSILRIQQVVRGDSAAYFCASSPTDRPYEQYFGPGTRLTVT.

V and J are TRBV9 and TRBJ1-6; maybe TRBD1 (5 bases). The CDR3 sequence is 15 residues long. CDR1 and CDR2 (germline): SGDLS, YYNGEE. V was trimmed by 4 bases and J by 7 bases, leaving 15 bases between them. The chain's CDR3 is CASSRGMRDNSPLHF. In DNA, the CDR3 is TGTGCCAGCAGCCGGGGAATGCGGGACAATTCACCCCTCCACTTT.

V gene TRBV2 combines with J gene TRBJ1-2; D is perhaps TRBD1 (6 bases). Between the trimmed V and J ends, which lost 7 bases and 0 bases, there was a span of 9 bases. The CDR3 runs to 13 residues. Per germline, CDR1 SNHLY and CDR2 FYNNEI. The CDR3 nucleotides are TGTGCCAGCATGCAGGGGACTAACTATGGCTACACCTTC. This gives the protein CASMQGTNYGYTF.

This chain uses TRBV30 with TRBJ1-1, with TRBD1 as a possible D gene (5 bases). This CDR3 spans 13 amino acids. Germline V CDR1 and CDR2: GTSNPN, SVGIG (reference sequence). Trimming cost V 0 bases and J 7 bases, with 12 bases left between them. CDR3 protein: CAWSVRTQGEAFF. In DNA form, the CDR3 reads TGTGCCTGGAGTGTGAGGACCCAGGGTGAAGCTTTCTTT.

The chain is built from TRBV7-6 and TRBJ2-3, with 7 bases fitting TRBD1. V lost 1 base and J lost 1; bases outside the gene matches: 8. The length of the CDR3 is 17 residues. Germline loops: CDR1 SGHVS, CDR2 FNYEAQ. In DNA form, the CDR3 reads TGTGCCAGCAGCTTAGGGGCCGGACAGGCGGGCACAGATACGCAGTATTTT. It encodes CASSLGAGQAGTDTQYF.

This chain uses TRBV3-1 (or the pseudogene TRBV3-2) with TRBJ2-1, with D tentatively TRBD1 (7 bases). V dropped 2 bases and J dropped 3 bases, with 17 bases sitting between them. CDR3 length equals 17 residues. The germline V gene encodes CDR1 LGHDT and CDR2 YNNKEL (reference sequence). The CDR3: CASSQRRGRDLYNEQFF. The CDR3 nucleotides are TGTGCCAGCAGCCAAAGGAGGGGGCGGGATCTCTACAATGAGCAGTTCTTC.

J is TRBJ1-2 and V is TRBV7-3; tentatively, D is TRBD1 (5 bases). Germline V gives CDR1 SGHTA, CDR2 FQGTGA. The CDR3 runs 13 residues. V lost 5 bases, J lost 5 bases, and 12 bases lay in between. CDR3 sequence reads: CASSSDSGYGYTF. The CDR3 coding sequence is TGTGCCAGCAGCAGCGACAGTGGGTATGGCTACACCTTC.

The V gene is TRBV5-1, the J gene TRBJ1-2; D remains ambiguous. CDR1 is SGHRS and CDR2 is YFSETQ in the germline V gene. CDR3 length: 13 amino acids. V lost 2 bases to trimming and J lost 3 bases, with 8 bases between them. CDR3 sequence: CASSLEIDYGYTF. The DNA of the CDR3 is TGCGCCAGCAGCTTAGAGATTGACTATGGCTACACCTTC.

The V call is TRBV7-9, the J call TRBJ2-3, with TRBD1 as a possible D gene (5 bases). Germline loops: CDR1 SEHNR, CDR2 FQNEAQ (reference sequence). The CDR3 covers 17 residues. The V end was cut by 5 bases, the J end by 0 bases, with 18 bases between. CDR3 amino acids: CASSPEWGLSSTDTQYF. CDR3 DNA: TGTGCCAGCAGCCCCGAATGGGGCTTATCTAGCACAGATACGCAGTATTTT.

This chain's CDR3 is CAWEQSSGNTIYF. Here the CDR3 DNA reads TGTGCCTGGGAACAGAGCTCTGGAAACACCATATATTTT. The rearrangement links TRBV30 to TRBJ1-3; D is ambiguous. The CDR3 totals 13 residues. The V gene's germline CDR1 is GTSNPN and CDR2 SVGIG (reference sequence). V dropped 5 bases and J dropped 0 bases, with 8 bases sitting between them.

About this clone: At one end the junction does not follow the germline gene, possibly because of a read error. The rearrangement joins TRBV28 to TRBJ2-3, with D perhaps TRBD1 (5 bases). The germline gives CDR1 MDHEN, CDR2 SYDVKM. This CDR3 has 14 residues. CDR3 nucleotide sequence: TGTGCCAGCGCCTTATCTCAAAAGACAGACACGCAGTATTTT. Protein: CASALSQKTDTQYF.

This chain connects TRBV28 to TRBJ1-2; TRBD1 matches at 7 bases. The V and J ends lost 2 bases and 2 bases, in that order; junction bases with no gene match: 5. Germline V gene sequence: CDR1 MDHEN, CDR2 SYDVKM. The CDR3 spans 15 residues. The CDR3 nucleotides read TGTGCCAGCAGTTTAAGGGGACAGCTCAACTATGGCTACACCTTC. Amino acid sequence: CASSLRGQLNYGYTF.

This clone was observed a handful of times. This rearrangement joins TRBV7-9 to TRBJ2-5; tentatively, D is TRBD1 (5 bases). The CDR3 is made up of 16 amino acids. Germline CDR1 reads SEHNR; CDR2 reads FQNEAQ (reference sequence). Trimming removed 5 bases from V and 5 bases from J, with 21 bases in between. As DNA, the CDR3 is TGTGCCAGCAGCCCCCCCTGGCAGGGCAGGCAGGAGACCCAGTACTTC. This gives the protein CASSPPWQGRQETQYF.